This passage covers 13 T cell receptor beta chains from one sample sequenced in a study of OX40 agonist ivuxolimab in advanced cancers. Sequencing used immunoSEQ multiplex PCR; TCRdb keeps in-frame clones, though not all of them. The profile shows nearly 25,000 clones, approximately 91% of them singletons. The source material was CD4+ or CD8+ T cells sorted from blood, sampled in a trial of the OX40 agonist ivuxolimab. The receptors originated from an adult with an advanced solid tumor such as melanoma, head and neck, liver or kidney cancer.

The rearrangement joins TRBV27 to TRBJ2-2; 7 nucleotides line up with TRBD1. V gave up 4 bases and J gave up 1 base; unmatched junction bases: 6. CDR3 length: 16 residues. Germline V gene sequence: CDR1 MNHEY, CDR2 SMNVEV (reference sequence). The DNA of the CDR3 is TGTGCCAGCAGTTCCCGACAGGGCCAGAACACCGGGGAGCTGTTTTTT. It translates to CASSSRQGQNTGELFF.

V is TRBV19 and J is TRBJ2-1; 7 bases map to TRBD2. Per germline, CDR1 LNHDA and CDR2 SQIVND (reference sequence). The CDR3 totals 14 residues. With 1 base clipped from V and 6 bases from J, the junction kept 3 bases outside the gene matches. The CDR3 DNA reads TGTGCCAGTAGTATAGTAGCTAGCGGCAATGAGCAGTTCTTC. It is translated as CASSIVASGNEQFF.

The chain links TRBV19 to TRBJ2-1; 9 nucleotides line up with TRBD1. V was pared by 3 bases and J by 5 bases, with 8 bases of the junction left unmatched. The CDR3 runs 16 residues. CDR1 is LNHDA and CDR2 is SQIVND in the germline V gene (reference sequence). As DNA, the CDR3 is TGTGCCAGTAGTATGATGACCGGGACAGGGCACAATGAGCAGTTCTTC. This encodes CASSMMTGTGHNEQFF.

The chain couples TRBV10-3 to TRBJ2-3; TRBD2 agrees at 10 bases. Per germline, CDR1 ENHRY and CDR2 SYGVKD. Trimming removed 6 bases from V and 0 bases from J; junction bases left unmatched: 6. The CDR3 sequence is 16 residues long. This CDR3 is CAISFSGGDSTDTQYF. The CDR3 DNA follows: TGTGCCATCAGCTTCAGCGGGGGGGATAGCACAGATACGCAGTATTTT.

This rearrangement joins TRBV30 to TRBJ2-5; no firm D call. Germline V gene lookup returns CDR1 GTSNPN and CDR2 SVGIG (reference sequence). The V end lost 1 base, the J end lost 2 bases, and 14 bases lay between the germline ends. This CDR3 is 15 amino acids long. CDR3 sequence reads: CAWSGLTPPQETQYF. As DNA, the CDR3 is TGTGCCTGGAGTGGACTGACCCCACCGCAAGAGACCCAGTACTTC. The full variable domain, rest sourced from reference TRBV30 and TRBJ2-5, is SQTIHQWPATLVQPVGSPLSLECTVEGTSNPNLYWYRQAAGRGLQLLFYSVGIGQISSEVPQNLSASRPQDRQFILSSKKLLLSDSGFYLCAWSGLTPPQETQYFGPGTRLLVL.

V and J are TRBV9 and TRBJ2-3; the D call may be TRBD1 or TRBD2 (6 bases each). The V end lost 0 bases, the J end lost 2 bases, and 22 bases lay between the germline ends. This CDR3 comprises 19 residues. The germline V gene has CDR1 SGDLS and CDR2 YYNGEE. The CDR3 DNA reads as TGTGCCAGCAGCGTAGAACCGGGGGCGACAGGTCTTCTCACAGATACGCAGTATTTT. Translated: CASSVEPGATGLLTDTQYF.

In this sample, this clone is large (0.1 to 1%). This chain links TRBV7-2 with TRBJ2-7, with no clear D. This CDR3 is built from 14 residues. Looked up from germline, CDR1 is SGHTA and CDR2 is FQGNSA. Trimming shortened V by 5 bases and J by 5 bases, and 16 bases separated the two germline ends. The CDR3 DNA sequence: TGTGCCAGCAGCATCTCCTGGCAGGCCGACGAGCAGTACTTC. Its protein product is CASSISWQADEQYF.

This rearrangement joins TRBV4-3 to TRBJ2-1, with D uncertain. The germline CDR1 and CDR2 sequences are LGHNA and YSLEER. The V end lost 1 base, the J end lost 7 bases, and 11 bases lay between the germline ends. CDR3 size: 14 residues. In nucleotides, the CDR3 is TGCGCCAGCAGCCAAGTAGACCGCATGAATGAGCAGTTCTTC. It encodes CASSQVDRMNEQFF.

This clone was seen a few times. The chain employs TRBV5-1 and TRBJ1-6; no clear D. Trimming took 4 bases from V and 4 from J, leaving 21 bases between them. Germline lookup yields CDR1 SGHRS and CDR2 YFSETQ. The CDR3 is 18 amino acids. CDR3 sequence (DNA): TGCGCCAGCAGCCGGGGAGGAACAGTTAAAAGTTATAATTCACCCCTCCACTTT. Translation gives CASSRGGTVKSYNSPLHF.

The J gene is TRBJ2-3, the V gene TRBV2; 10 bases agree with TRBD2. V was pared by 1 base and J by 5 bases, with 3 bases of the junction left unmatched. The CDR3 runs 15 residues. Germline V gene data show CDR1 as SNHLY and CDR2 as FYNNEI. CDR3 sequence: CASSEEAGGLDTQYF. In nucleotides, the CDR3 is TGTGCCAGCAGTGAAGAAGCGGGAGGGCTAGATACGCAGTATTTT.

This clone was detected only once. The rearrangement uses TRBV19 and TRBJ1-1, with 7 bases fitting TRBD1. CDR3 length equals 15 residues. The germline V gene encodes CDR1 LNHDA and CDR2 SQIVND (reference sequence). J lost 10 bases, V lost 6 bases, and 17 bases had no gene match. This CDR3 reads CASRLVGTAGSRAFF. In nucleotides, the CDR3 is TGTGCCAGTAGATTGGTCGGGACAGCCGGGAGTAGAGCTTTCTTT.

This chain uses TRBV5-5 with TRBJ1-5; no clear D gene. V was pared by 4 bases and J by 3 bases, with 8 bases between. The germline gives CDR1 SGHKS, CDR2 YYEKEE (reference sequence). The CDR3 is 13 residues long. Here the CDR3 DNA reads TGTGCCAGCAGCCGGTTGTACAATCAGCCCCAGCATTTT. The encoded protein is CASSRLYNQPQHF.

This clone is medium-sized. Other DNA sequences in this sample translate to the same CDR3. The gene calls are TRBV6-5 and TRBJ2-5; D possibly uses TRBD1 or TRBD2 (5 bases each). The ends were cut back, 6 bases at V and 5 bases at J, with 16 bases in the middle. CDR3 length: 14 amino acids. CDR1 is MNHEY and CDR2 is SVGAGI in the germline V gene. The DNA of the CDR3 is TGTGCCAGCAGCCCCGGTGTGGGACGGGAGACCCAGTACTTC. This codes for CASSPGVGRETQYF.